This T cell receptor beta chain comes out of a study of vaccination effects on CD4 cells after COVID-19 (dated by TCRdb to 2022 to 2024). In terms of the full investigation: Two doses of either the BNT162b2 or the mRNA-1273 mRNA SARS-CoV-2 vaccine were administered to participants. The study compared SARS-CoV-2 spike-specific CD4+ TCR repertoires before and after mRNA vaccination in COVID-19 convalescent patients and infection-naive vaccine recipients. The full study included fewer than eleven COVID-19 convalescent patients and a few SARS-CoV-2-naive healthy vaccine recipients. In the study, cultures from other donors were sequenced using the Oncomine TCR Beta short-read assay on an Illumina iSeq 100. Summary of the overall study and its limitations: Among healthy vaccine recipients, nearly all vaccine-induced clones were SARS-CoV-2 mono-reactive, and only 1 of 255 was cross-reactive with common cold coronaviruses. At late post-vaccination timepoints, both infection-induced and vaccine-induced clones showed marked clonal contraction, consistent with waning T cell responses. Limitations of the study were the small number of convalescent patients and the absence of early post-infection timepoints.

Library construction relied on the immunoSEQ multiplex PCR assay. DNA from the cultured and isolated CD4+ T cells underwent TCR beta CDR3 sequencing. Turning to the authors' computational methods: The analysis removed non-productive TCR sequences, trimmed reads to the CDR3 region, and retained only CDR3s that were 7 or more amino acids long. The MANAFEST web app was used to pick out antigen-specific clonotypes by comparing their expansion in peptide wells with that in reference cultures. Positive clones required FDR<0.05 expansion versus reference and all other wells, odds ratio above 5, and frequency above 0.1% in two replicate wells. Cross-reactive clonotypes were defined as significantly expanded in SARS-CoV-2 spike wells and in at least one common cold coronavirus spike condition. CDR3 similarity was assessed by Levenshtein distance using the stringdist R package, and unrooted trees were constructed with ape in R 3.6.1. TCRdb took this table from immuneACCESS and kept in-frame rearrangements with V and J called. Such tables lack part of the clones; where checked against another copy, unresolved V genes explain under half of the gap, and the rest is unexplained. Clone size and V and J calls were adopted from that table, with D and trimming inferred from the DNA. The sample includes tens of thousands of clones, with over 75% observed a single time. Jointly, the top ten make up 2.9% of the sample.

This clone occurred a few times. No antigen is known for it. Nothing much larger sits one base from this clone, and base qualities are not available. The germline V gene gives CDR1 as KGHSH and CDR2 as LQKENI. The CDR3 runs 12 residues from the cysteine to the phenylalanine. The read is trimmed to its CDR3 DNA, 36 bases read in frame from base 1. V drops 1 base and J drops 7 bases, leaving 7 bases in between. The ViraFEST assay stimulated PBMC with viral peptide pools and then used TCR sequencing to identify antigen-specific CD4+ T cell clonotypes by expansion. After about 9 days of culture, CD4+ T cells were isolated with the EasySep CD4+ T cell isolation kit. The absence of prior SARS-CoV-2 infection in healthy vaccine recipients was confirmed by negative nucleocapsid antibodies before and after vaccination. Each well held 1.5 million to 2 million PBMC cultured in IMDM containing approximately 5.2% human AB serum, around 9.3 IU/ml IL-2 and gentamicin, along with around 11 ug/ml peptides. On days 3 and 7, half of the culture medium was replaced with fresh IL-2-containing medium. Unless noted otherwise, every peptide stimulation condition was grown in triplicate wells. Using Ficoll-Paque Plus gradient centrifugation, PBMC were separated from whole blood and then either used fresh or cryopreserved at -140C. The overlapping peptide pools covered the spike proteins of SARS-CoV-2 as well as those of the common cold coronaviruses HCoV-NL63, HCoV-OC43 and HCoV-229E. Genomic DNA was extracted from cultured CD4+ T cells with the QIAamp micro DNA kit.

Specimen: CD4+ T cells from PBMCs cultured with HCoV-NL63 spike peptides, collected before COVID-19 vaccination. The intended sense of this specimen's cell subset or site label: HCoV-NL63 spike overlapping peptide pool stimulation. Rearrangement joined TRBV18 to TRBJ1-1, with an unclear D gene assignment. This sequence originates from a human donor who received a COVID-19 vaccine. The nucleotides are TGTGCCAGCTCACCACGGGCGGGTGAAGCTTTCTTT. It is translated as CASSPRAGEAFF.